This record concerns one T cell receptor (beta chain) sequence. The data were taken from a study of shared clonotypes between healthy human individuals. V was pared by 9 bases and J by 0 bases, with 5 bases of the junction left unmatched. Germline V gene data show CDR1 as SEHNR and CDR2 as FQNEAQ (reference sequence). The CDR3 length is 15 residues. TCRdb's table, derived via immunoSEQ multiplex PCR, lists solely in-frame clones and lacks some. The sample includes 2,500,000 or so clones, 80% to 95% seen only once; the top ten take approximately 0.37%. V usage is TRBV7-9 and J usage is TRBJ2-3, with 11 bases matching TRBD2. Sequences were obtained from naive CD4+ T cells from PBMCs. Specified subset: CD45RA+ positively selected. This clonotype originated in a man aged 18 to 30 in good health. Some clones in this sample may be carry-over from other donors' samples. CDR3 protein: CASDGTSGSTDTQYF. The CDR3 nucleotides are TGTGCCAGTGACGGGACTAGCGGTAGCACAGATACGCAGTATTTT.